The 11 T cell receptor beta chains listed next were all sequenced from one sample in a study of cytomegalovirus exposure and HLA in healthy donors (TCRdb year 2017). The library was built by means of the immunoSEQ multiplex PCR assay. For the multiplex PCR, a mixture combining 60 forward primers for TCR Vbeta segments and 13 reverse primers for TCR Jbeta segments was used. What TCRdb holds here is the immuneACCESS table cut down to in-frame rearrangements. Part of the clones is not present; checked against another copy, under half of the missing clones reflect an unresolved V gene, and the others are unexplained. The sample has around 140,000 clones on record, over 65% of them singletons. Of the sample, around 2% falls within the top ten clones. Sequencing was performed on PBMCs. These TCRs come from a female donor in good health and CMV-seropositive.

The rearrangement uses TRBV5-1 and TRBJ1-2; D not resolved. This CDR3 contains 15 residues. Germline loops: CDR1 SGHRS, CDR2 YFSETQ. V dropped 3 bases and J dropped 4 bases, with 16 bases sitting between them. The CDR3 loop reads CASSSERRSGYGYTF. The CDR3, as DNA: TGCGCCAGCAGCTCGGAAAGGAGGAGCGGCTATGGCTACACCTTC. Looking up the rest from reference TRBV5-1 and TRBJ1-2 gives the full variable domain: KAGVTQTPRYLIKTRGQQVTLSCSPISGHRSVSWYQQTPGQGLQFLFEYFSETQRNKGNFPGRFSGRQFSNSRSEMNVSTLELGDSALYLCASSSERRSGYGYTFGSGTRLTVV.

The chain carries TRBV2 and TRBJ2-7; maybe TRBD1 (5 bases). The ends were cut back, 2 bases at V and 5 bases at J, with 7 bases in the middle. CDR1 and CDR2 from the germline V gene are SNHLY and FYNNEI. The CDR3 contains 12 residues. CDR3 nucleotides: TGTGCCAGCAGTGAACCAGGGAACGAGCAGTACTTC. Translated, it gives CASSEPGNEQYF. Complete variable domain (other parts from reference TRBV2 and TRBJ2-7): EPEVTQTPSHQVTQMGQEVILRCVPISNHLYFYWYRQILGQKVEFLVSFYNNEISEKSEIFDDQFSVERPDGSNFTLKIRSTKLEDSAMYFCASSEPGNEQYFGPGTRLTVT.

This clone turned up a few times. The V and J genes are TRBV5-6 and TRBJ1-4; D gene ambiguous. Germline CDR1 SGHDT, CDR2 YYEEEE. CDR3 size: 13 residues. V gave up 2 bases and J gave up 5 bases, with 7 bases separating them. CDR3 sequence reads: CASSFGENEKLFF. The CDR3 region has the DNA TGTGCCAGCAGCTTCGGAGAAAATGAAAAACTGTTTTTT.

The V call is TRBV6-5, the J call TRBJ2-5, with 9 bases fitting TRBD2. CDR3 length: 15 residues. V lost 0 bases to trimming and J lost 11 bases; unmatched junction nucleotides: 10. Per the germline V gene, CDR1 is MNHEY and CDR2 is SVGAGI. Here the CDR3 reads CASSYSNSGRREQYF. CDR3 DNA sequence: TGTGCCAGCAGTTACTCCAATAGCGGGAGACGGGAGCAGTACTTC.

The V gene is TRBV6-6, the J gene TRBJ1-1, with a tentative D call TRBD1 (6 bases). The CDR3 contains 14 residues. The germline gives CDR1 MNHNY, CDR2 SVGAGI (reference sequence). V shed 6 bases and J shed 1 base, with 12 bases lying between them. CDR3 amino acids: CASRNREGNTEAFF. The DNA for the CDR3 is TGTGCCAGCAGGAACAGGGAGGGGAACACTGAAGCTTTCTTT.

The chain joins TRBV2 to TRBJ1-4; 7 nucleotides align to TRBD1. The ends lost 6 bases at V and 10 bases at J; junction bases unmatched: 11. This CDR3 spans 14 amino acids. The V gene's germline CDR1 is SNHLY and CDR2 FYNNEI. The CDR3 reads CASSPGTEGGKLFF. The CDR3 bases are TGTGCCAGCAGCCCCGGGACAGAGGGGGGAAAACTGTTTTTT.

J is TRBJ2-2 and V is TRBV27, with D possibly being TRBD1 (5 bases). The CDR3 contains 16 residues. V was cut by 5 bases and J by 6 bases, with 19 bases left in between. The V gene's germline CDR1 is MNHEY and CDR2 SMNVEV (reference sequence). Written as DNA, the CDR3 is TGTGCCAGCAGTACATCTGGACACCGAGCGTCCGGGGAGCTGTTTTTT. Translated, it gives CASSTSGHRASGELFF.

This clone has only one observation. CDR3 sequence: CASSGDRGLAETQYF. DNA for the CDR3: TGTGCCAGCAGTGGGGACAGGGGATTAGCGGAGACCCAGTACTTC. The chain recombines TRBV2 with TRBJ2-5; 10 bases line up with TRBD1. The germline CDR1 and CDR2 sequences are SNHLY and FYNNEI. V lost 4 bases, J lost 5 bases, and 7 bases stayed unmatched. There are 15 residues in the CDR3. The full variable domain, its missing parts supplied by reference TRBV2 and TRBJ2-5, is EPEVTQTPSHQVTQMGQEVILRCVPISNHLYFYWYRQILGQKVEFLVSFYNNEISEKSEIFDDQFSVERPDGSNFTLKIRSTKLEDSAMYFCASSGDRGLAETQYFGPGTRLLVL.

CDR3: CASSRNVRGEGYNSPLHF. As DNA, the CDR3 is TGTGCCAGCAGCCGAAATGTACGGGGGGAAGGCTATAATTCACCCCTCCACTTT. This chain uses TRBV13 with TRBJ1-6; a weak D match, TRBD1 (5 bases). Between the trimmed V and J ends, which lost 5 bases and 3 bases, there was a span of 20 bases. CDR1 is PRHDT, CDR2 FYEKMQ, per germline (reference sequence). This CDR3 contains 18 residues.

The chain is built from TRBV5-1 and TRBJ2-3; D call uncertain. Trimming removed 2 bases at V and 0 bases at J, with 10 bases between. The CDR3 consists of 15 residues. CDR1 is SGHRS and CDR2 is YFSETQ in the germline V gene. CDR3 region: CASSFAGSSTDTQYF. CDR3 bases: TGCGCCAGCAGCTTTGCAGGATCTAGCACAGATACGCAGTATTTT.

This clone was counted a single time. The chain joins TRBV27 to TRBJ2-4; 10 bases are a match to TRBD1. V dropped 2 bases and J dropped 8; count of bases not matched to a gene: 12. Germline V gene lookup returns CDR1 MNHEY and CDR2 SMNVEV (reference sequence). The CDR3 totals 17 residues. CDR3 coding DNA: TGTGCCAGCAGTTTACGGGGGACAGGGGTTGGTAGGGACATTCAGTACTTC. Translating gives CASSLRGTGVGRDIQYF.